This TCR beta chain was captured by sequencing in a study of regulatory T cells in long-lasting Graves disease (dated by TCRdb to the early 2020s). In terms of the full investigation: To count as having persistent Graves' disease, a patient had to have received antithyroid drug treatment for over 5 years with TSH receptor autoantibodies remaining persistently positive. TCR sequencing covered 13 persistent and 20 newly diagnosed Graves' disease patients, some 33 samples in total. Patients with persistent Graves' disease were compared with patients with newly diagnosed Graves' disease using TCR sequencing and RNA sequencing of peripheral blood. Persistent Graves' disease patients in the clinical cohort had taken antithyroid drugs for approximately 10 years on average. The study was conducted in China and was registered as a clinical trial. On the study overall, not on this receptor specifically: Lower TCR Shannon entropy and fewer highly expanded clones were observed in persistent Graves' disease patients than in newly diagnosed patients, which suggested clonal expansion. Persistent disease showed preferential use of TRBV28, TRBJ1-2 and TRBJ2-5, whereas newly diagnosed disease favored TRBV20-1 and TRBJ2-1. Only peripheral blood was studied, because thyroid tissue, the primary lesion, was inaccessible. Persistent patients shared more public clonotypes among themselves (more than 2,500) than newly diagnosed patients did (more than 950). The authors noted that the small sample size was a limitation that may lower accuracy. Sequencing and analysis were limited to the TCR beta chain.

Receptors were amplified or captured by multiplex PCR. The sequencer was an Illumina HiSeq 4000. CDR3 regions were amplified by Arm-PCR with iRepertoire HTBI primers to construct TCR beta libraries. Gel purification was performed on PCR products prior to sequencing. Turning to the authors' computational methods: Gene usage analysis of CDR3 amino acid clonotypes used the roughly 62 TRBV and fewer than 15 TRBJ segments found across samples. COPE and FqMerger were used to merge filtered high-quality paired reads into contigs. BLAST was used to align contigs to IMGT TRBV, TRBD and TRBJ reference genes, and CDR3 was defined according to IMGT. Any clonotype with a frequency above 0.1% was counted as a highly expanded clone. Repertoire diversity was measured by Shannon entropy, and V-J evenness by the Gini coefficient. A clonotype was considered public if more than one individual shared it. TCRdb itself trimmed the public reads at Q25 with fastp, ran MiXCR and retained productive beta chains. Every CDR3 protein is listed once, alongside the most common genes and DNA of its rows. The V and J calls shown here were made by TCRdb, not taken from the authors' results. This sample is represented by more than 300,000 distinct CDR3 sequences; roughly 20% of them were singletons. The biggest ten clones account for about 29% of the sample.

This clonotype was recorded many times. Its antigen is unknown. No per-base quality is available; no much larger clone lies one base away. The V end gives up 1 base and the J end 2 bases, leaving 6 bases in the junction not matched to a gene. From its cysteine to its phenylalanine, the CDR3 spans 16 amino acids. Only the CDR3 region is kept as DNA, spanning 48 bases read in frame from base 1. Explained via the paper, the time point label denotes: persistent/refractory GD, antithyroid drugs over 5 years with positive TRAb. For both TCR sequencing and RNA sequencing, RNA was extracted from PBMCs in TRIzol. The diagnosis of Graves' disease was made according to American Thyroid Association guidelines. Patients were recruited from an endocrinology department in Xi'an, China. Each patient gave approximately 8.8 milliliters of peripheral blood, collected in an EDTA anticoagulant tube. PBMCs were isolated by Ficoll Paque Plus density gradient separation without further T cell sorting. An Agilent 2100 Bioanalyzer and agarose gel were used to assess RNA quality, and a NanoDrop 2000 was used to measure RNA concentration.

The sample was peripheral blood mononuclear cells (PBMCs), taken when the disease was refractory, from a patient treated with antithyroid drugs. The rearrangement combines TRBV12-3 or TRBV12-4 with TRBJ2-7; 9 nucleotides in the junction match TRBD2. This TCR was sampled from a woman in her thirties or forties with Graves disease. Donor details come from another sample of the same person, matched by shared clones. The DNA is as follows: TGTGCCAGCAGTTTAGATCGGCTAGCGGGACCCTACGAGCAGTACTTC. Translated, it reads CASSLDRLAGPYEQYF.